This T cell receptor beta chain is from a study of T cell responses to AZD1222 COVID-19 vaccine (dated by TCRdb to the early 2020s). Regarding the study in general: AZD1222 recipients whose second dose came at about 4 weeks and those whose second dose came at about 12 weeks were combined into one group, since spike-specific TCR depth and breadth did not differ between the two schedules. A total of more than 230 trial participants underwent TCR sequencing, of whom 200 to 220 had received two doses of AZD1222 and some 26 had received two doses of the MenACWY control vaccine. Enrollment into the trials was organized by age into subgroups of 18-55, 56-69 and 70-plus years, and those subgroups contained roughly 150, 30 and 60 TCR-sequenced participants, respectively.

The sample's time point label, decoded: baseline before first vaccination. The vaccinee samples were drawn from two UK trials, COV001 and COV002, one of which was a single-blind randomized controlled phase 2/3 trial testing AZD1222 (ChAdOx1 nCoV-19) in healthy adults. For TCRbeta chain sequencing, PBMC samples from trial participants were taken at day 0 and at day 28 after the second dose. According to the germline V gene (reference sequence), CDR1 reads SEHNR and CDR2 reads FQNEAQ. The V and J ends are trimmed by 2 bases and 5 bases, leaving 6 bases between them. Its CDR3 holds 13 amino acids, cysteine through phenylalanine. CDR3 DNA only is kept here, 39 bases in frame from base 1. As concerns this clone: Its recognized antigen is unknown. It has no much larger one-base neighbor in the sample; base qualities were not kept.

What the work shows at the level of the full study, not this receptor alone: In the small 56-69-year group, the increase in depth fell short of significance, most likely because of low power. Because no day 14 peak-response samples were available, the repertoires could be characterized only after the peak T cell response. Spike-specific TCR breadth and depth rose significantly after two AZD1222 doses compared with day 0 and with MenACWY recipients. The vaccine-associated CD4 TCRs covered the entire spike protein, and the dominant responses fell in regions 160-218 and 743-854. Reportedly, almost half of the unique spike-specific TCRs recognized epitopes lying outside the regions that are mutated in the B.1.351 and B.1.1.7 variants. Participants were mostly white British and included more females than males, and it was suggested by the authors that clonal diversity may have been underestimated. Conclusions about previously exposed vaccinees are limited, since just five or six AZD1222 recipients were seropositive for SARS-CoV-2 at baseline.

The CDR3 regions of human TCRbeta chains were analyzed by immunosequencing. The published analysis was carried out like this. Repertoire TCRs were checked for matches against a reference library of SARS-CoV-2-specific TCRs that had been generated using the MIRA antigen-specificity platform. Breadth was defined as the fraction of unique TCRs that were SARS-CoV-2-associated. Depth was defined as the fraction of total T cells that were SARS-CoV-2-associated. Using the MIRA data, each spike-specific TCR was assigned both to the spike region to which the TCR was reactive and to a CD4 or CD8 class. Log10-transformed breadth and depth values were compared by one-way ANOVA with Sidak's multiple comparisons tests. TCRdb took over this immuneACCESS table, retaining in-frame rearrangements with V and J assigned. Such tables are incomplete; in checked studies, under half of the missing clones stem from an unresolved V gene, and the remainder is unexplained. That table is the source of V, J and clone size, and D and trimming were worked out from the DNA. Recorded for this sample are tens of thousands of clones; roughly 94% of them occurred a single time. The ten largest make up 5.2% of the sample.

The input for sequencing was peripheral blood, taken on day 0 of AZD1222 vaccination. This clonotype was obtained from an adult in good health. The chain links TRBV7-9 with TRBJ2-2; no confident D gene assignment can be made. The CDR3 loop reads CASSLQGTGELFF. The nucleotides are TGTGCCAGCAGCTTACAAGGGACCGGGGAGCTGTTTTTT.